These T cell receptor beta chains were read from a single sample in a study of blood T cells in healthy people across ages. TCRdb fed the 5' RACE reads into MiXCR, producing one record per CDR3 protein. The sample shows around 1,000,000 distinct CDR3 sequences, 30% to 40% of them seen only once. Sample: blood. These receptors came from a man aged 18 to 30 in good health. Each CDR3 is given with its conserved first and last residue. The D gene is left open where the match is weak. Only some rows state a clone size, as once, few, many or a class for expanded clones.

j_gene: TRBJ2-2
abundance: -
d_gene: -
v_gene: TRBV11-2
CDR3nt: TGTGCCAGCAGCTTGAAGGCGGGCGGCGGGGAGCTGTTTTTT
CDR3aa: CASSLKAGGGELFF

j_gene: TRBJ1-2
abundance: few
d_gene: -
v_gene: TRBV20-1
CDR3nt: TGCAGTGCTAGAGATGGGGAGGGAGGCTACACCTTC
CDR3aa: CSARDGEGGYTF

j_gene: TRBJ1-5
abundance: -
d_gene: -
v_gene: TRBV6-1
CDR3nt: TGTGCCAGCAGTGAAGCGAACGGCAGAGATCAGCCCCAGCATTTT
CDR3aa: CASSEANGRDQPQHF

j_gene: TRBJ1-6
abundance: few
d_gene: TRBD1
v_gene: TRBV20-1
CDR3nt: TGCAGTGCTAGAAACAGGGGGAGCTCCTATAATTCACCCCTCCACTTT
CDR3aa: CSARNRGSSYNSPLHF

j_gene: TRBJ1-2
abundance: few
d_gene: TRBD1
v_gene: TRBV14
CDR3nt: TGTGCCAGCAGCCAAGCTGGGACAGCCTATGGCTACACCTTC
CDR3aa: CASSQAGTAYGYTF

j_gene: TRBJ2-5
abundance: many
d_gene: -
v_gene: TRBV4-2
CDR3nt: TGTGCCAGCAGCCAAGAAGGTCAAGAGACCCAGTACTTC
CDR3aa: CASSQEGQETQYF

j_gene: TRBJ2-5
abundance: -
d_gene: TRBD1
v_gene: TRBV10-3
CDR3nt: TGTGCCATCAGTGTCCCGGGACAGGGGAATCGGGAGACCCAGTACTTC
CDR3aa: CAISVPGQGNRETQYF

j_gene: TRBJ1-2
abundance: few
d_gene: -
v_gene: TRBV15
CDR3nt: TGTGCCACCAGCAGAGATAAGGGTGGCTACACCTTC
CDR3aa: CATSRDKGGYTF

j_gene: TRBJ1-5
abundance: -
d_gene: -
v_gene: TRBV12-3/TRBV12-4
CDR3nt: TGTGCCAGCAGTTCGAGTCCCGAGGTTAGCAATCAGCCCCAGCATTTT
CDR3aa: CASSSSPEVSNQPQHF

j_gene: TRBJ2-5
abundance: -
d_gene: -
v_gene: TRBV4-1
CDR3nt: TGCGCCAGCAGCCAAGATGGAGGAGGGGATGAGACCCAGTACTTC
CDR3aa: CASSQDGGGDETQYF

j_gene: TRBJ2-2
abundance: -
d_gene: TRBD1
v_gene: TRBV2
CDR3nt: TGTGCCAGCAGTGGACAGGGGAAATTGGGCACCGGGGAGCTGTTTTTT
CDR3aa: CASSGQGKLGTGELFF

j_gene: TRBJ2-7
abundance: -
d_gene: -
v_gene: TRBV20-1
CDR3nt: TGCAGTGCTCAAACTCTCGGGACCCCCCTTTACGAGCAGTACTTC
CDR3aa: CSAQTLGTPLYEQYF